Below are 16 T cell receptor beta chains sequenced from a single sample in a study of siplizumab effects on memory and regulatory T cells. This table comes from immunoSEQ multiplex PCR, and its TCRdb copy is limited to in-frame clones, with some not included. The sample carries 50,000 to 60,000 clones, roughly 84% recorded once. Input material: naive CD8+ T cells sorted from blood. The receptor set was obtained from a human donor in good health.

The CDR3 loop is CASSYASSYNEQFF. DNA for the CDR3: TGTGCCAGCAGTTACGCCAGCTCCTACAATGAGCAGTTCTTC. This chain links TRBV6-5 with TRBJ2-1, with D hard to call. Per germline, CDR1 MNHEY and CDR2 SVGAGI. V gave up 2 bases and J gave up 0 bases, with 5 bases separating them. The CDR3 totals 14 residues.

The chain couples TRBV27 to TRBJ2-7; TRBD1 matches at 8 bases. The germline CDR1 and CDR2 sequences are MNHEY and SMNVEV (reference sequence). The CDR3 extends over 16 amino acids. With V trimmed by 4 bases and J by 1 base, 9 bases remained unmatched. CDR3 protein: CASSSLGQGFSYEQYF. Here the CDR3 DNA reads TGTGCCAGCAGTTCCCTAGGACAGGGCTTTTCCTACGAGCAGTACTTC.

This chain connects TRBV27 to TRBJ2-1; maybe TRBD1 (5 bases). The germline V and J ends were trimmed by 8 bases and 7 bases, with 15 bases remaining between them. Per germline, CDR1 MNHEY and CDR2 SMNVEV (reference sequence). This CDR3 region has 13 residues. The CDR3 bases are TGTGCCAGCCAGGGTGGCAAGTTGAATGAGCAGTTCTTC. As protein: CASQGGKLNEQFF.

This sequence joins TRBV10-3 and TRBJ2-1, with TRBD2 as a possible D gene (5 bases). CDR1 and CDR2 (germline): ENHRY, SYGVKD. This CDR3 is built from 15 residues. V was cut by 0 bases and J by 4 bases, with 10 bases left in between. CDR3 region: CAISESQLGYNEQFF. In DNA form, the CDR3 reads TGTGCCATCAGTGAGTCCCAACTAGGGTACAATGAGCAGTTCTTC.

The chain employs TRBV2 and TRBJ1-1; 9 bases are a match to TRBD1. The V and J ends lost 4 bases and 4 bases, in that order; junction bases with no gene match: 4. Germline CDR1 is SNHLY and CDR2 is FYNNEI. The CDR3 covers 14 residues. The CDR3 protein is CASSGGQGPTEAFF. The CDR3 coding sequence is TGTGCCAGCAGTGGGGGACAGGGACCCACTGAAGCTTTCTTT.

This clone has just one count. The V gene is TRBV4-2, the J gene TRBJ2-7, with 8 bases that match TRBD1. Per the germline V gene, CDR1 is LGHNA and CDR2 is YNFKEQ. This CDR3 region has 17 residues. J gave up 2 bases and V 1 base, and 10 bases lay outside the gene matches. The CDR3 region is CASSQAPLGTGTYEQYF. The CDR3 DNA follows: TGTGCCAGCAGCCAAGCTCCCTTGGGGACAGGCACCTACGAGCAGTACTTC.

The chain couples TRBV6-1 to TRBJ2-7; D might be TRBD1 (6 bases). V was shortened by 5 bases and J by 2 bases, with 13 bases between the two germline ends. The CDR3 contains 14 residues. In germline, CDR1 is MNHNS, CDR2 SASEGT. The CDR3 DNA is TGTGCCAGCAGTAAAGGGGGTGCCCCCTACGAGCAGTACTTC. This sequence encodes CASSKGGAPYEQYF.

The chain combines TRBV5-6 with TRBJ2-3, with D unclear. The CDR3 runs to 12 residues. Germline V CDR1 and CDR2: SGHDT, YYEEEE. Trimming removed 4 bases from V and 7 bases from J, with 10 bases in between. The CDR3 sequence: CASSDHQNTQYF. The CDR3 DNA reads TGTGCCAGCAGCGATCACCAGAATACGCAGTATTTT.

The chain combines TRBV4-1 with TRBJ2-2; D is perhaps TRBD1 (5 bases). Germline CDR1 reads MGHRA; CDR2 reads YSYEKL. The CDR3 spans 16 residues. V was trimmed by 1 base and J by 1 base, leaving 10 bases between them. CDR3 nucleotide sequence: TGCGCCAGCAGCCAAGCCCCCACAGGGAACACCGGGGAGCTGTTTTTT. Protein sequence: CASSQAPTGNTGELFF.

This chain connects TRBV18 to TRBJ1-2; tentative D call: TRBD1 (6 bases). Trimming took off 6 bases at V and 0 bases at J, with 20 bases between the two ends. The CDR3 is 17 residues long. Germline V lookup: CDR1 KGHSH, CDR2 LQKENI. CDR3 amino acids: CASSQTPGGAANYGYTF. In DNA, the CDR3 is TGTGCCAGCTCTCAAACCCCCGGGGGCGCAGCTAACTATGGCTACACCTTC.

This chain uses TRBV20-1 with TRBJ1-2, with no clear D. Trimming left V 1 base short and J 5 bases short, with 5 bases between. This CDR3 contains 11 residues. Germline V gene data show CDR1 as DFQATT and CDR2 as SNEGSKA (reference sequence). The CDR3 nucleotides read TGCAGTGCTAGAGTGGGGTATGGCTACACCTTC. Translation: CSARVGYGYTF.

The V call is TRBV19, the J call TRBJ2-1; 8 nucleotides align to TRBD2. This CDR3 comprises 15 residues. Germline V lookup: CDR1 LNHDA, CDR2 SQIVND (reference sequence). V lost 3 bases to trimming and J lost 8 bases; unmatched junction nucleotides: 9. The DNA for the CDR3 is TGTGCCAGTAGTATTAGTGACGGGGGGGTCTATGAGCAGTTCTTC. Protein sequence: CASSISDGGVYEQFF. Together with reference TRBV19 and TRBJ2-1, the CDR3 gives the full variable domain: DGGITQSPKYLFRKEGQNVTLSCEQNLNHDAMYWYRQDPGQGLRLIYYSQIVNDFQKGDIAEGYSVSREKKESFPLTVTSAQKNPTAFYLCASSISDGGVYEQFFGPGTRLTVL.

A remark on this clone: Other DNA sequences within the sample encode an identical CDR3. This chain uses TRBV19 with TRBJ2-7, with no clear D. The CDR3 is 11 amino acids. The germline gives CDR1 LNHDA, CDR2 SQIVND (reference sequence). V dropped 4 bases and J dropped 3 bases, with 4 bases sitting between them. The CDR3 reads CASSNSYEQYF. CDR3 in DNA: TGTGCCAGTAGTAACAGCTACGAGCAGTACTTC.

The chain carries TRBV15 and TRBJ2-2, with 10 positions matching TRBD1. The length of the CDR3 is 20 residues. In germline, CDR1 is LNHNV, CDR2 YYDKDF (reference sequence). Trimming cost V 0 bases and J 6 bases; bases outside gene matches: 16. The CDR3 loop reads CATSRDRWDRQGARSGELFF. The CDR3 nucleotides read TGTGCCACCAGCAGAGATAGGTGGGATAGACAGGGGGCACGATCCGGGGAGCTGTTTTTT.

The chain employs TRBV7-2 and TRBJ1-5; 9 bases agree with TRBD1. The CDR3 spans 19 residues. Trimming at V came to 2 bases and at J to 0 bases, leaving 11 bases not matched to a gene. CDR1 SGHTA and CDR2 FQGNSA come from the germline V gene. CDR3 amino acids: CASSLLPGQGYDSNQPQHF. In nucleotides, the CDR3 is TGTGCCAGCAGCTTACTGCCGGGACAGGGATATGATAGCAATCAGCCCCAGCATTTT.

The rearrangement uses TRBV5-4 and TRBJ2-7; TRBD1 might be the D (6 bases). The germline gives CDR1 SGHNT, CDR2 YYREEE (reference sequence). V was shortened by 4 bases and J by 3 bases, with 17 bases between the two germline ends. This CDR3 has 15 residues. The CDR3 coding sequence is TGTGCCAGCAGCCCGGAAGGGGGAACCCTCTACGAGCAGTACTTC. Protein sequence: CASSPEGGTLYEQYF.